Listed here are 14 T cell receptor beta chains from one sample, sequenced in a study of shared clonotypes between healthy human individuals. Produced via immunoSEQ multiplex PCR; TCRdb's table is partial and in-frame only. The data show over 2 million clones, around 93% seen once. The sequencing sample was made of naive CD4+ T cells from PBMCs. Subset denoted: CD45RA+ positively selected. These receptor sequences come from a man aged 18 to 29 in good health. Some clones in this sample may be carry-over from other donors' samples.

This rearrangement joins TRBV19 to TRBJ2-7; D gene unclear. In germline, CDR1 is LNHDA, CDR2 SQIVND (reference sequence). The CDR3 length is 12 residues. V was cut by 0 bases and J by 9 bases, with 9 bases left in between. CDR3 residues: CASSIDHRRQYF. The CDR3 nucleotides read TGTGCCAGTAGTATAGATCACCGAAGGCAGTACTTC.

This chain joins TRBV7-2 and TRBJ1-2; 7 bases agree with TRBD1. CDR3 length: 19 amino acids. The germline V gene encodes CDR1 SGHTA and CDR2 FQGNSA. V lost 5 bases to trimming and J lost 0 bases; unmatched junction nucleotides: 18. DNA for the CDR3: TGTGCCAGCAGCCCCAAGACAGGGAGTGGGGAGTATGCTAACTATGGCTACACCTTC. Residues: CASSPKTGSGEYANYGYTF.

V is TRBV9 and J is TRBJ2-1; a possible D gene is TRBD2 (5 bases). Germline loops: CDR1 SGDLS, CDR2 YYNGEE. Trimming pared 3 bases from V and 3 bases from J, leaving 13 bases between. This CDR3 is built from 15 residues. In nucleotides, the CDR3 is TGTGCCAGCAGCGGAACTAGTACGGTCTACAATGAGCAGTTCTTC. This gives the protein CASSGTSTVYNEQFF.

The V gene is TRBV30, the J gene TRBJ2-1; D is possibly TRBD2 (7 bases). Trimming pared 4 bases from V and 9 bases from J, leaving 22 bases between. The CDR3 totals 15 residues. CDR1 is GTSNPN, CDR2 SVGIG, per germline (reference sequence). CDR3 in DNA: TGTGCCTGGACTAGGGGGGGACTCAGATACGGTGAGCAGTTCTTC. Protein product: CAWTRGGLRYGEQFF.

This sequence joins TRBV10-3 and TRBJ1-1; 7 bases align to TRBD1. Looked up from germline, CDR1 is ENHRY and CDR2 is SYGVKD. The CDR3 loop spans 15 amino acids. Trimming at V came to 2 bases and at J to 2 bases, leaving 5 bases not matched to a gene. Here the CDR3 reads CAISETGQANTEAFF. The CDR3 DNA reads TGTGCCATCAGTGAGACCGGACAGGCTAACACTGAAGCTTTCTTT.

As for this clone: Other DNA sequences from this sample encode an identical CDR3 as well. The chain is built from TRBV19 and TRBJ2-7, with a possible D match to TRBD2 (5 bases). The CDR3 sequence is 15 residues long. Germline V CDR1 and CDR2: LNHDA, SQIVND (reference sequence). Trimming pared 5 bases from V and 2 bases from J, leaving 16 bases between. The CDR3 sequence is CASSSGAAGTYEQYF. CDR3 sequence (DNA): TGTGCCAGTAGTTCTGGAGCGGCCGGTACCTACGAGCAGTACTTC. The whole variable domain, filled in from reference TRBV19 and TRBJ2-7, reads DGGITQSPKYLFRKEGQNVTLSCEQNLNHDAMYWYRQDPGQGLRLIYYSQIVNDFQKGDIAEGYSVSREKKESFPLTVTSAQKNPTAFYLCASSSGAAGTYEQYFGPGTRLTVT.

The chain has TRBV4-2 and TRBJ2-6, with unresolved D. V was cut by 0 bases and J by 0 bases, with 12 bases left in between. The CDR3 totals 18 residues. Germline V gene data show CDR1 as LGHNA and CDR2 as YNFKEQ. As DNA, the CDR3 is TGTGCCAGCAGCCAAGATCAGTCCTTACCCTCTGGGGCCAACGTCCTGACTTTC. This encodes CASSQDQSLPSGANVLTF.

This clone was seen only once. V is TRBV6-5 and J is TRBJ1-2, with a tentative D call TRBD1 (6 bases). The germline V gene encodes CDR1 MNHEY and CDR2 SVGAGI. With 6 bases removed from V and 1 base from J, the gap between germline ends came to 9 bases. The CDR3 is 13 residues long. CDR3 sequence reads: CASRAQGNYGYTF. The CDR3 DNA sequence: TGTGCCAGCAGGGCACAGGGTAACTATGGCTACACCTTC.

A single count supports this clone. The chain carries TRBV6-1 and TRBJ2-1; 13 nucleotides match TRBD2. Per the germline V gene, CDR1 is MNHNS and CDR2 is SASEGT. CDR3 length: 18 amino acids. V gave up 4 bases and J gave up 0 bases; unmatched junction bases: 6. The CDR3 DNA reads TGTGCCAGCAGTGGACTAGCGGGAGGCCTAAGCTCCTACAATGAGCAGTTCTTC. Protein sequence: CASSGLAGGLSSYNEQFF.

Here the CDR3 DNA reads TGTGCCAGCAGCTTAGGCAGGGTGGATACGCAGTATTTT. This translates into CASSLGRVDTQYF. V gene TRBV13 combines with J gene TRBJ2-3; possibly TRBD1 for D (5 bases). Trimming left V 0 bases short and J 6 bases short, with 7 bases between. Germline V CDR1 and CDR2: PRHDT, FYEKMQ (reference sequence). This CDR3 spans 13 amino acids.

A note on this clone: Additional DNA sequences in this sample encode the identical CDR3. In nucleotides, the CDR3 is TGTGCCAGCAGCTTAGAACGAGGCGGTGAGCAGTTCTTC. Amino acid sequence: CASSLERGGEQFF. The V call is TRBV7-2, the J call TRBJ2-1; D is unresolved. Trimming removed 1 base at V and 9 bases at J, with 10 bases between. The CDR3 has 13 amino acids. Per germline, CDR1 SGHTA and CDR2 FQGNSA.

The chain recombines TRBV6-5 with TRBJ2-1; 12 bases align to TRBD2. Germline V lookup: CDR1 MNHEY, CDR2 SVGAGI. There are 16 residues in the CDR3. V lost 0 bases, J lost 7 bases, and 4 bases stayed unmatched. The CDR3 sequence is CASSYSTSGRRNEQFF. DNA for the CDR3: TGTGCCAGCAGTTACTCAACTAGCGGGAGGAGGAATGAGCAGTTCTTC.

DNA of the CDR3: TGTGCCAGCAGTTACTCTACCGGACAGGGAGAGAACGAGCAGTACTTC. It codes for CASSYSTGQGENEQYF. This rearrangement joins TRBV6-5 to TRBJ2-7, with 8 bases lining up with TRBD1. Germline V lookup: CDR1 MNHEY, CDR2 SVGAGI. The CDR3 runs to 16 residues. The ends lost 0 bases at V and 5 bases at J; junction bases unmatched: 9.

The genes are TRBV10-1 and TRBJ2-3; TRBD1 agrees at 8 bases. With V trimmed by 5 bases and J by 1 base, 11 bases remained unmatched. CDR1 and CDR2 from the germline V gene are WNHNN and SYGVQD (reference sequence). The CDR3 runs 17 residues. The CDR3 loop reads CASSSYKQGGRTDTQYF. The CDR3 coding sequence is TGCGCCAGCAGTTCCTACAAACAGGGGGGTCGCACAGATACGCAGTATTTT.